The sequence of this T cell receptor beta chain was determined in a study of spatial heterogeneity in lung cancer. TCRdb redid the calling of the 5' RACE reads with MiXCR, one entry per CDR3 protein. The sample shows 50,000 to 60,000 distinct CDR3 sequences, 6% to 8.5% of them seen only once. Germline V CDR1 and CDR2: SGHRS, YFSETQ. The CDR3 totals 12 residues. V gave up 4 bases and J gave up 13 bases, with 15 bases separating them. This clonotype has just a few counts. Time point noted: blood at routine non-recurrence follow-up after resection. Unsorted samples of tumor, nontumor lung or frozen PBMC had their whole RNA sequenced.

This rearrangement joins TRBV5-1 to TRBJ2-1, with TRBD2 as a possible D gene (5 bases). The starting material was PBMCs, obtained at follow-up. The TCR sequence derives from a female donor with early-stage non-small cell lung cancer. CDR3 loop: CASSLEGRLQFF. The DNA for the CDR3 is TGCGCCAGCAGCCTTGAGGGTAGGTTACAGTTCTTC.